Following are 23 T cell receptor beta chains from one sample sequenced in a study of blood T cell repertoires in COVID-19. Clones were sequenced by immunoSEQ multiplex PCR, and TCRdb holds only the in-frame ones, with some missing. This repertoire shows 250,000 or so clones, roughly 85% found once; its top ten account for around 3%. Sequencing input: peripheral blood. All receptors derive from a woman aged 25 to 45 with active or convalescent COVID-19.

The chain is built from TRBV7-2 and TRBJ1-5, with TRBD1 identical over 10 bases. Germline lookup yields CDR1 SGHTA and CDR2 FQGNSA. The CDR3 has 15 amino acids. Trimming cost V 3 bases and J 3 bases; bases outside gene matches: 2. The CDR3, as DNA: TGTGCCAGCAGCTTGACAGGGGGCAACAATCAGCCCCAGCATTTT. Amino acids: CASSLTGGNNQPQHF.

The sample holds a few counts of this clone. Different DNA sequences within this sample yield the same CDR3. The chain uses TRBV6-5 and TRBJ1-2; the D gene is possibly TRBD1 (5 bases). The CDR3 length is 12 residues. Trimming pared 2 bases from V and 8 bases from J, leaving 9 bases between. Germline loops: CDR1 MNHEY, CDR2 SVGAGI. The CDR3 coding sequence is TGTGCCAGCAGTTACCAGGGAGGAGGCTACACCTTC. Translating gives CASSYQGGGYTF.

CDR3 coding DNA: TGTGCCAGCAGCGCCACTCTGAACACTGAAGCTTTCTTT. This sequence encodes CASSATLNTEAFF. The chain has TRBV9 and TRBJ1-1; unclear D gene. This CDR3 is built from 13 residues. V was clipped by 3 bases and J by 0 bases, with 6 bases between them. Germline V gene data show CDR1 as SGDLS and CDR2 as YYNGEE.

This rearrangement joins TRBV5-1 to TRBJ1-2, with D possibly matching TRBD1 (6 bases). The CDR3 runs to 15 residues. Germline V gene sequence: CDR1 SGHRS, CDR2 YFSETQ. V lost 3 bases and J 8 bases, leaving 20 bases between the germline ends. DNA for the CDR3: TGCGCCAGCAGCTGGGGGCCAGGGAAGGATGCCGGCTACACCTTC. Its protein is CASSWGPGKDAGYTF.

V usage is TRBV5-1 and J usage is TRBJ2-3; D possibly corresponds to TRBD2 (6 bases). There are 15 residues in the CDR3. The germline gives CDR1 SGHRS, CDR2 YFSETQ. The germline V and J ends were trimmed by 2 bases and 2 bases, with 12 bases remaining between them. The CDR3, as DNA: TGCGCCAGCAGCTTCGGGCGGGGCGACACAGATACGCAGTATTTT. Translation: CASSFGRGDTDTQYF.

The chain couples TRBV18 to TRBJ1-5; D might be TRBD1 (5 bases). The V gene's germline CDR1 is KGHSH and CDR2 LQKENI. Trimming stripped 6 bases from V and 4 bases from J, with 13 bases between. The CDR3 sequence is 14 residues long. The CDR3 here is CASSQGLTNQPQHF. DNA for the CDR3: TGTGCCAGCTCCCAGGGACTCACTAATCAGCCCCAGCATTTT.

The gene calls are TRBV19 and TRBJ1-6; D not certain. Trimming cost V 8 bases and J 5 bases, with 10 bases left between them. The CDR3 is 13 amino acids. Germline CDR1 LNHDA, CDR2 SQIVND (reference sequence). The CDR3 region has the DNA TGTGCCAGTGCGGTAAAAAATAATTCACCCCTCCACTTT. It is translated as CASAVKNNSPLHF.

V and J are TRBV10-3 and TRBJ1-2; weak D call: TRBD1 (5 bases). This CDR3 is built from 13 residues. V lost 3 bases and J lost 7, with 12 bases in between. The germline CDR1 and CDR2 sequences are ENHRY and SYGVKD. In nucleotides, the CDR3 is TGTGCCATCAGTGACCAGGGATACGGTGGCTACACCTTC. It yields the protein CAISDQGYGGYTF.

V gene TRBV5-5 combines with J gene TRBJ2-1; TRBD1 agrees at 8 bases. The V segment lost 2 bases and the J segment 6 bases; nucleotides outside the gene matches: 7. Germline CDR1 and CDR2: SGHKS and YYEKEE (reference sequence). CDR3 length: 15 residues. The CDR3 DNA follows: TGTGCCAGCAGCTTTGGGACAGGTTTTTCCAATGAGCAGTTCTTC. Its protein product is CASSFGTGFSNEQFF.

The chain couples TRBV21-1 to TRBJ2-7; the table's TRBD2 call for D was not verified on the DNA. TRBV21-1 is a known pseudogene. The CDR3 spans 16 residues. The CDR3 loop is CASSKNSGGTDYEQYF. CDR3 bases: TGTGCCAGCAGCAAAAATAGCGGGGGGACTGACTACGAGCAGTACTTC.

The chain uses TRBV6-6 and TRBJ1-3, with no clear D. The germline gives CDR1 MNHNY, CDR2 SVGAGI (reference sequence). Deletions cut 6 bases from V and 4 bases from J, with 13 bases between. The CDR3 is 14 residues long. CDR3 sequence: CASSPLGRGNTIYF. The CDR3 coding sequence is TGTGCCAGCAGCCCACTCGGGAGAGGAAACACCATATATTTT.

The chain combines TRBV9 with TRBJ2-1; tentatively, D is TRBD2 (7 bases). CDR3 length: 15 residues. Trimming removed 3 bases from V and 4 bases from J, with 14 bases in between. CDR1 SGDLS and CDR2 YYNGEE come from the germline V gene. As DNA, the CDR3 is TGTGCCAGCAGCGCCGAGGGGGGGATTTACAATGAGCAGTTCTTC. It codes for CASSAEGGIYNEQFF.

The V and J genes are TRBV10-3 and TRBJ2-7; 11 nucleotides align to TRBD1. With 8 bases clipped from V and 5 bases from J, the junction kept 5 bases outside the gene matches. This CDR3 is 13 amino acids long. Per the germline V gene, CDR1 is ENHRY and CDR2 is SYGVKD. In DNA, the CDR3 is TGTGCCATCCGGAGGACAGGGGGCAACGAGCAGTACTTC. Protein sequence: CAIRRTGGNEQYF.

Turning to this clone: The identical CDR3 is also encoded by other nucleotide sequences in the sample. The V call is TRBV24-1, the J call TRBJ2-5; 8 positions match TRBD1. Looked up from germline, CDR1 is KGHDR and CDR2 is SFDVKD. This CDR3 is 15 amino acids long. V lost 3 bases, J lost 2 bases, and 4 bases stayed unmatched. CDR3 sequence reads: CATSDVGQGQETQYF. CDR3 bases: TGTGCCACCAGTGATGTAGGACAGGGACAAGAGACCCAGTACTTC.

V is TRBV3-1 (or the pseudogene TRBV3-2) and J is TRBJ2-7; 7 bases are a match to TRBD1. Germline CDR1 is LGHDT and CDR2 is YNNKEL (reference sequence). Trimming at V came to 3 bases and at J to 6 bases, leaving 11 bases not matched to a gene. The CDR3 has 15 amino acids. The CDR3 protein is CASSHHAGGSREQYF. CDR3 in DNA: TGTGCCAGCAGCCATCATGCAGGGGGTTCTCGCGAGCAGTACTTC.

As for this clone: An end of the junction does not agree with germline; a read error may underlie this. The V and J genes are TRBV2 and TRBJ2-1; 10 nucleotides line up with TRBD2. The CDR3 contains 14 residues. Germline assignment: CDR1 SNHLY and CDR2 FYNNEI. This CDR3 is CASSEWERGGRDLF. The CDR3 DNA reads as TGTGCCAGCAGTGAATGGGAGCGGGGGGGCCGAGATCTCTTC.

The CDR3 spells CASSTLRGHTEAFF. CDR3 coding DNA: TGTGCCAGCAGTACCCTCAGGGGACACACTGAAGCTTTCTTT. The V and J genes are TRBV28 and TRBJ1-1, with a weak D call TRBD1 (6 bases). The CDR3 is made up of 14 amino acids. Looked up from germline, CDR1 is MDHEN and CDR2 is SYDVKM. The ends were cut back, 5 bases at V and 3 bases at J, with 13 bases in the middle.

V and J are TRBV28 and TRBJ2-7; D gene uncertain. The length of the CDR3 is 12 residues. Trimming took 5 bases from V and 3 from J, leaving 8 bases between them. Germline V gene sequence: CDR1 MDHEN, CDR2 SYDVKM. CDR3 loop: CASSRVNYEQYF. As DNA, the CDR3 is TGTGCCAGCAGTCGCGTCAACTACGAGCAGTACTTC. Using reference TRBV28 and TRBJ2-7 for the parts outside the CDR3, the full variable domain is DVKVTQSSRYLVKRTGEKVFLECVQDMDHENMFWYRQDPGLGLRLIYFSYDVKMKEKGDIPEGYSVSREKKERFSLILESASTNQTSMYLCASSRVNYEQYFGPGTRLTVT.

The sample holds one count of this clone. The chain links TRBV10-3 to TRBJ1-1, with TRBD1 as a possible D gene (5 bases). V dropped 3 bases and J dropped 0 bases, with 5 bases sitting between them. CDR3 length: 13 residues. Germline V gene lookup returns CDR1 ENHRY and CDR2 SYGVKD. As DNA, the CDR3 is TGTGCCATCAGTGAACAGGTGAACACTGAAGCTTTCTTT. This sequence encodes CAISEQVNTEAFF.

This rearrangement joins TRBV7-2 to TRBJ1-1, with 8 nucleotides matching TRBD1. This CDR3 is built from 14 residues. The J segment lost 5 bases and the V segment lost 0 bases, leaving 2 bases of the junction unmatched. CDR1 is SGHTA, CDR2 FQGNSA, per germline. CDR3 amino acids: CASSLAQGVTEAFF. CDR3 bases: TGTGCCAGCAGCTTAGCACAGGGGGTTACTGAAGCTTTCTTT.

V gene TRBV15 combines with J gene TRBJ1-1, with 10 bases lining up with TRBD1. V dropped 2 bases and J dropped 6; count of bases not matched to a gene: 9. This CDR3 comprises 16 residues. CDR1 LNHNV and CDR2 YYDKDF come from the germline V gene (reference sequence). The CDR3 DNA is TGTGCCACCAGCAGACCTACCGGGACAGGGGTCGCTGAAGCTTTCTTT. It encodes CATSRPTGTGVAEAFF.

CDR3 coding DNA: TGTGCCTGGCGGGGAGGGAATTCACCCCTCCACTTT. Protein: CAWRGGNSPLHF. This chain joins TRBV30 and TRBJ1-6; D is undetermined. V was cut by 5 bases and J by 7 bases, with 9 bases left in between. The length of the CDR3 is 12 residues. From germline, CDR1 is GTSNPN and CDR2 SVGIG (reference sequence).

In this sample, this clone turned up a few times. V and J are TRBV28 and TRBJ2-6; D not resolved. Germline V gives CDR1 MDHEN, CDR2 SYDVKM. This CDR3 has 13 amino acids. V lost 6 bases, J lost 2 bases, and 5 bases lay in between. DNA of the CDR3: TGTGCCAGCAGGTCAACTGGGGCCAACGTCCTGACTTTC. It yields the protein CASRSTGANVLTF.